Reported below is one T cell receptor beta chain. The antigen is unknown. These data belong to a study of cytomegalovirus exposure and HLA in healthy donors. General study findings and limits: Data from an earlier analysis indicated that most TCR beta V segments were productive either about 87% or about 30% of the time. Excluded were some V segments that proved indistinguishable, including TRBV6-2 and TRBV6-3. Among the most significant clusters, several appeared linked to common viral pathogens in a later analysis.

The PCR had 60 Vbeta and 13 Jbeta primers. Measured with immunoSEQ multiplex PCR; TCRdb has only the in-frame clones, and not every one. The sample has about 43,000 clones, roughly 80% seen once. The CDR3 runs 15 residues. The germline gives CDR1 SGHDN, CDR2 FVKESK. V gave up 6 bases and J gave up 5 bases, with 17 bases separating them. The TCR comes from a man younger than 45 in good health and CMV-seronegative. This chain joins TRBV14 and TRBJ2-1; the D gene is possibly TRBD2 (6 bases). The sequenced sample was PBMCs. CDR3 in amino acids: CASSPSGSFNNEQFF. The CDR3 DNA sequence: TGTGCCAGCAGTCCTTCCGGGAGCTTCAACAATGAGCAGTTCTTC.